This T cell receptor beta chain was captured in a study of shared clonotypes between healthy human individuals. Overall study: Donor ages ranged 18 to 49 years: a couple of women, a few men.

Data came from immunoSEQ multiplex PCR; TCRdb stores just in-frame clones and leaves some out. The sample consists of roughly 2,000,000 clones, approximately 92% of them appearing once. Study results and limitations: In this cohort, only blood was sampled, and tissue repertoires likely differ. Relative to their counterparts shared across all four donors, non-shared clonotypes exhibited diminished generation probabilities.

CD45RO-negative, CCR7-positively selected cells formed the naive CD8 fraction, excluding terminally differentiated effector memory CD45RA+ cells. There were only Caucasian adults among the donors, and all lived in Nashville, Tennessee. A remark on this clone: Its cognate antigen is unknown.

The sequenced sample consisted of naive CD8+ T cells from PBMCs. This receptor was obtained from a man in his late teens or twenties in good health. Some clones in this sample may be carry-over from other donors' samples.

CDR3 protein: CASSVGPQSMNTEAFF. CDR3 coding DNA: TGTGCCAGCAGCGTAGGACCACAGTCGATGAACACTGAAGCTTTCTTT. This sequence joins TRBV9 and TRBJ1-1; D remains unclear. V dropped 0 bases and J dropped 0 bases, with 12 bases sitting between them. The CDR3 is made up of 16 amino acids. In germline, CDR1 is SGDLS, CDR2 YYNGEE.